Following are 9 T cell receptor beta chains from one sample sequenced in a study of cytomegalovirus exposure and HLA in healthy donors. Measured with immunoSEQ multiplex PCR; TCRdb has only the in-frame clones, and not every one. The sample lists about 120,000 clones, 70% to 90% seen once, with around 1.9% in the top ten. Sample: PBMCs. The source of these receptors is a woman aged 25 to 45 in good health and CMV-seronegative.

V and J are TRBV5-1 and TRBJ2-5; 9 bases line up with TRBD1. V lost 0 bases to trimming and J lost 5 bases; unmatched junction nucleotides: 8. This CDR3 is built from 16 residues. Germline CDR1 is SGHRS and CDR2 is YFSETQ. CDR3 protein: CASSLAIGTGLETQYF. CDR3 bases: TGCGCCAGCAGCTTGGCAATCGGGACAGGGTTGGAGACCCAGTACTTC.

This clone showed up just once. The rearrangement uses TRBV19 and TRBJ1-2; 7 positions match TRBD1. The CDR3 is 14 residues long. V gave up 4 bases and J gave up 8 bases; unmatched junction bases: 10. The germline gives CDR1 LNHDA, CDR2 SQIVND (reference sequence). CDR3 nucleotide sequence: TGTGCCAGTAGTACCGACGACAGGGTAGGAGGCTACACCTTC. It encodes CASSTDDRVGGYTF.

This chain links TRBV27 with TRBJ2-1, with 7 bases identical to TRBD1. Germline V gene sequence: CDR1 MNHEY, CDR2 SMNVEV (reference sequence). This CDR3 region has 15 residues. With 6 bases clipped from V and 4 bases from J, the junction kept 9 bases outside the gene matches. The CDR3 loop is CASRRRDSLYNEQFF. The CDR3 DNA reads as TGTGCCAGCAGACGACGGGACAGCCTTTACAATGAGCAGTTCTTC.

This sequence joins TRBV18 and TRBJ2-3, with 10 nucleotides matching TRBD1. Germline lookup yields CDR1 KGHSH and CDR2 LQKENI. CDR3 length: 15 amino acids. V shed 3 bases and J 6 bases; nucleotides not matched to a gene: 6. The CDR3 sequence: CASSPRQGAWDTQYF. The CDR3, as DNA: TGTGCCAGCTCACCCCGACAGGGGGCATGGGATACGCAGTATTTT.

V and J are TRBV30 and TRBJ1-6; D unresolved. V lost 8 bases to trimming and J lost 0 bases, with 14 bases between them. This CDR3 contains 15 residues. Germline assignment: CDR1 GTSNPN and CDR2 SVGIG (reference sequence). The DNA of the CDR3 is TGTGCCCTAGCACTTCTAGGCTCCTATAATTCACCCCTCCACTTT. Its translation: CALALLGSYNSPLHF.

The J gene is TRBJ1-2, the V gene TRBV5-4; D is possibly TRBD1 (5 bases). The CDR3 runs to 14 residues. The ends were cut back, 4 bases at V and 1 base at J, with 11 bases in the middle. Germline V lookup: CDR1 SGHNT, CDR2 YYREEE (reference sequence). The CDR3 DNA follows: TGTGCCAGCAGCCCCGGGAGGGGTAACTATGGCTACACCTTC. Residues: CASSPGRGNYGYTF. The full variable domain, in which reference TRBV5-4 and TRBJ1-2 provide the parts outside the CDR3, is ETGVTQSPTHLIKTRGQQVTLRCSSQSGHNTVSWYQQALGQGPQFIFQYYREEENGRGNFPPRFSGLQFPNYSSELNVNALELDDSALYLCASSPGRGNYGYTFGSGTRLTVV.

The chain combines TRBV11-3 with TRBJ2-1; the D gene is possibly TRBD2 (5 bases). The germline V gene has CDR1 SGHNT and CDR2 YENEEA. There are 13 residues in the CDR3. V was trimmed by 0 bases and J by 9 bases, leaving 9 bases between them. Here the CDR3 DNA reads TGTGCCAGCAGCTTAGATCGAAGCGGTGAGCAGTTCTTC. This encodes CASSLDRSGEQFF.

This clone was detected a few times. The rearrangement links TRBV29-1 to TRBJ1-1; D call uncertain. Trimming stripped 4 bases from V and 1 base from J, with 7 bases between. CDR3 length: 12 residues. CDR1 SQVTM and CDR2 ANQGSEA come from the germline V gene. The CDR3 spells CSVGHQNTEAFF. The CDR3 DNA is TGCAGCGTTGGTCATCAGAACACTGAAGCTTTCTTT.

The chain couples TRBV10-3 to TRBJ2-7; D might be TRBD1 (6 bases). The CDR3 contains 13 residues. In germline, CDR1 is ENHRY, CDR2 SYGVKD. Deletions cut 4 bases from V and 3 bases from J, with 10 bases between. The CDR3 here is CAISGQGIYEQYF. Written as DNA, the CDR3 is TGTGCCATCAGTGGGCAGGGGATCTACGAGCAGTACTTC.